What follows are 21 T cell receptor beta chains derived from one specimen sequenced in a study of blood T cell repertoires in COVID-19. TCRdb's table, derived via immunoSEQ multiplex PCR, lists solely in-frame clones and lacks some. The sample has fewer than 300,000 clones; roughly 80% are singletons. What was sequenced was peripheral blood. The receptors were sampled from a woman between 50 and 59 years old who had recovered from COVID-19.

CDR3 sequence (DNA): TGCATGGGGACAGGGGGCCATGGCTACACCTTC. This sequence encodes CMGTGGHGYTF. This chain joins TRBV20-1 and TRBJ1-2; TRBD1 matches 12 bases. Germline V lookup: CDR1 DFQATT, CDR2 SNEGSKA (reference sequence). CDR3 size: 11 residues.

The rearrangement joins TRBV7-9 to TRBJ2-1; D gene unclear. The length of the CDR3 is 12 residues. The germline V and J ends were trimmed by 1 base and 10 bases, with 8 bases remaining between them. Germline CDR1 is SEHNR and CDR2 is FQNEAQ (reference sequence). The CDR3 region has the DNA TGTGCCAGCAGCTTAGTTAGAGGAGAGCAGTTCTTC. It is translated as CASSLVRGEQFF.

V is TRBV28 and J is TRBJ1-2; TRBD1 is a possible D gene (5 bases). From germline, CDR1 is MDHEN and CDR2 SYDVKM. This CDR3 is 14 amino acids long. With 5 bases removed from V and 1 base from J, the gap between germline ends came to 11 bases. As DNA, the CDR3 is TGTGCCAGCAGTCCAGGGTTGGGTAACTATGGCTACACCTTC. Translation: CASSPGLGNYGYTF.

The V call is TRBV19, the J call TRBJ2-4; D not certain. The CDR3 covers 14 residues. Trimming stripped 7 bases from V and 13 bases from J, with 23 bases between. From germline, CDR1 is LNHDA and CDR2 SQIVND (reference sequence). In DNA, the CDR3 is TGTGCCAGTAAAGAGATGCAGTCCCACGCGGTGCAGTACTTC. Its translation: CASKEMQSHAVQYF.

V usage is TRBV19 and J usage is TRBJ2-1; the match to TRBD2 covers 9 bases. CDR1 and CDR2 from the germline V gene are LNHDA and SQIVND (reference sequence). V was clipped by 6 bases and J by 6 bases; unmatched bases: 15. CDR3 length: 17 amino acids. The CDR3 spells CASREVAGVRSGNEQFF. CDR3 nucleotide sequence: TGTGCCAGTAGGGAGGTAGCGGGAGTACGTTCCGGCAATGAGCAGTTCTTC.

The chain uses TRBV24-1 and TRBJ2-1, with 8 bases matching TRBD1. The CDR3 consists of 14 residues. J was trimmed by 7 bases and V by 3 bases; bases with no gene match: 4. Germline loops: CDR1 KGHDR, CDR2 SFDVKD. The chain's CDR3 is CATSDVTGGNEQFF. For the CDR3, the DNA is TGTGCCACCAGTGATGTTACAGGGGGTAATGAGCAGTTCTTC.

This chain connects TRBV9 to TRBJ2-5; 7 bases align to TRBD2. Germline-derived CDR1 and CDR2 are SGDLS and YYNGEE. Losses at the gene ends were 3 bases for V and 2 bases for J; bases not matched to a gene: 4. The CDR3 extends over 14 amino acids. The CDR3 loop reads CASSGGTKQETQYF. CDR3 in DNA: TGTGCCAGCAGCGGCGGGACTAAACAAGAGACCCAGTACTTC.

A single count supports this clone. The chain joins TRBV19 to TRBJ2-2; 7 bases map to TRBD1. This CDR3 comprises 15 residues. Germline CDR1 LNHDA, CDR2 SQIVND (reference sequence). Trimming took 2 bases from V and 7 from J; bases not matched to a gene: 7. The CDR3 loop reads CASSILQGRYGELFF. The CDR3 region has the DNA TGTGCCAGTAGTATATTACAGGGGAGATACGGGGAGCTGTTTTTT.

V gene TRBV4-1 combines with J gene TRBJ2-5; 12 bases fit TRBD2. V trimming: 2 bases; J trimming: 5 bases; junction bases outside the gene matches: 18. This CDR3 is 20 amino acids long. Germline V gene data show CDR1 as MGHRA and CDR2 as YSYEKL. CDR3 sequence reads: CASSQTPAASGRAIWETQYF. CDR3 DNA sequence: TGCGCCAGCAGCCAAACCCCGGCGGCTAGCGGGAGGGCCATTTGGGAGACCCAGTACTTC.

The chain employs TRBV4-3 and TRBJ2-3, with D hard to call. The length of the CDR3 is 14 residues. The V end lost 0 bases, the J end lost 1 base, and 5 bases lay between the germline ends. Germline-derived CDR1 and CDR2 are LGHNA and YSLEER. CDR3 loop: CASSQDRGTDTQYF. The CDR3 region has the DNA TGCGCCAGCAGCCAAGATCGCGGCACAGATACGCAGTATTTT.

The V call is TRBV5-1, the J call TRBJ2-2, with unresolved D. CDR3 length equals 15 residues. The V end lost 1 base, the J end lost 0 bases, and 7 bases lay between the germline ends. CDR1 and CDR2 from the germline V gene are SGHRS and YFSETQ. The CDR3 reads CASSLLPANTGELFF. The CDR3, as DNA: TGCGCCAGCAGCTTGTTGCCAGCGAACACCGGGGAGCTGTTTTTT.

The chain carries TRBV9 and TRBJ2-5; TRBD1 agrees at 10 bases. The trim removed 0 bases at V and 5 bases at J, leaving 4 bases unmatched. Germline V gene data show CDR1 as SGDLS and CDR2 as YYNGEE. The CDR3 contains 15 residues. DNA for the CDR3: TGTGCCAGCAGCGTAGTGGCGGGACAGGGGGAGACCCAGTACTTC. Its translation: CASSVVAGQGETQYF.

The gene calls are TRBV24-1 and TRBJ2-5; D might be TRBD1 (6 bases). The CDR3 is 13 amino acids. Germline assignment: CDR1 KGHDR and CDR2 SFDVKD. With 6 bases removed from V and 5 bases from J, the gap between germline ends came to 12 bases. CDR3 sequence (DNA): TGTGCCACCAGTAGGGGGATCATTGAGACCCAGTACTTC. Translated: CATSRGIIETQYF.

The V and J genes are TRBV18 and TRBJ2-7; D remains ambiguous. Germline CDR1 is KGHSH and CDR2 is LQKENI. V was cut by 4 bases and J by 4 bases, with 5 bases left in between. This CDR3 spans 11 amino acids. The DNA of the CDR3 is TGTGCCAGCTCACTCGAGTACGAGCAGTACTTC. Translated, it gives CASSLEYEQYF.

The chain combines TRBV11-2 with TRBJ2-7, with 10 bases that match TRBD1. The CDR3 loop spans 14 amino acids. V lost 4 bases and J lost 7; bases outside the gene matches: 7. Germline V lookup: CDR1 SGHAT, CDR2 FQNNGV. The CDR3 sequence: CASSYTTGGAEQYF. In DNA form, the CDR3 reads TGTGCCAGCAGCTACACGACAGGGGGCGCAGAGCAGTACTTC. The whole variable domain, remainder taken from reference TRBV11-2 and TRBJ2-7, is EAGVAQSPRYKIIEKRQSVAFWCNPISGHATLYWYQQILGQGPKLLIQFQNNGVVDDSQLPKDRFSAERLKGVDSTLKIQPAKLEDSAVYLCASSYTTGGAEQYFGPGTRLTVT.

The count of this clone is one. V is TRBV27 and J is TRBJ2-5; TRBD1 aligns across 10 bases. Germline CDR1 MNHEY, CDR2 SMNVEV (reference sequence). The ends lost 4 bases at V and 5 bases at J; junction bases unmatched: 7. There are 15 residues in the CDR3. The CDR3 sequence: CASSSPGQGLETQYF. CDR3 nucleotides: TGTGCCAGCAGTTCCCCGGGACAGGGGTTGGAGACCCAGTACTTC.

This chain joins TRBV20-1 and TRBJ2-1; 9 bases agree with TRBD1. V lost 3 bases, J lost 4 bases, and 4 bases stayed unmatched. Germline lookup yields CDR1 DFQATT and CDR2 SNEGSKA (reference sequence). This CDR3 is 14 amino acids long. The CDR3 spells CSASTTGGYNEQFF. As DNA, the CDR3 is TGCAGTGCTAGTACGACAGGGGGGTACAATGAGCAGTTCTTC.

CDR3 DNA: TGTGCCAGCCAACCCTTTGGGGGCCTCACCGGGGAGCTGTTTTTT. Amino acid sequence: CASQPFGGLTGELFF. This chain connects TRBV5-4 to TRBJ2-2; D is possibly TRBD1 (6 bases). The CDR3 contains 15 residues. V lost 7 bases and J lost 4, with 17 bases in between. Germline loops: CDR1 SGHNT, CDR2 YYREEE (reference sequence).

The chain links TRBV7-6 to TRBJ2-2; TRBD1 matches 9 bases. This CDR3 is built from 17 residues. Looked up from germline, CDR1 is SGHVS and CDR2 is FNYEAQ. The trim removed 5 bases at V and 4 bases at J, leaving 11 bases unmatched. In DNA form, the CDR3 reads TGTGCCAGCAGCCTAGGGGCGGGACAGGGATCCACCGGGGAGCTGTTTTTT. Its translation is CASSLGAGQGSTGELFF.

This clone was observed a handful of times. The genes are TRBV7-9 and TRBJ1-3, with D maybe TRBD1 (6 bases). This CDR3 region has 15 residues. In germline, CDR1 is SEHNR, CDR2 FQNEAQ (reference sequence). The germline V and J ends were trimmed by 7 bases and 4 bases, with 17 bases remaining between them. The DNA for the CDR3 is TGTGCCAGCAATTCAAACAGGGTACCAGGAAACACCATATATTTT. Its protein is CASNSNRVPGNTIYF.

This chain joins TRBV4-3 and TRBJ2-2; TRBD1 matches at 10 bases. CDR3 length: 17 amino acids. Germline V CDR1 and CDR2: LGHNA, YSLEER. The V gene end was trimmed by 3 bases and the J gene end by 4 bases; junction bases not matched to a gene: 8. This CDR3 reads CASSHPTGGSATGELFF. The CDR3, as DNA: TGCGCCAGCAGCCACCCGACAGGGGGCAGCGCCACCGGGGAGCTGTTTTTT.